The rows below give T cell receptor beta chains drawn from one sample of a study of molecular identifiers for immune sequencing clone quantification. MiXCR was run by TCRdb on the PCR reads, yielding one entry per CDR3 protein. The sample yields some 590,000 distinct CDR3 sequences, roughly 25% seen once. The sequenced sample was naive CD8+ T cells from blood, with Jurkat cell RNA spiked in. These receptors all stem from a human donor in good health. Some libraries in this study had Jurkat cell RNA spiked in. Each CDR3 is given without its conserved first and last residue.

V gene: TRBV13; CDR3 protein: ASSARTETQY
V gene: TRBV6-1; CDR3 protein: ASSYNFGDLSTEAF
V gene: TRBV12-5; CDR3 protein: ASGPPQLAGGRGANVLT
V gene: TRBV6-5; CDR3 protein: ASSYSQGYEQY
V gene: TRBV29-1; CDR3 protein: SVEQGGEQY
V gene: TRBV9; CDR3 protein: ASSVAGLAGRSDTQY
V gene: TRBV12-3/TRBV12-4; CDR3 protein: ASSLGVATGAF
V gene: TRBV2; CDR3 protein: ASSRSSGANVLT
V gene: TRBV2; CDR3 protein: ASRESYVEAF
V gene: TRBV28; CDR3 protein: ASSSPSRLAGENEQF
V gene: TRBV30; CDR3 protein: AWDILAGGPNEQF
V gene: TRBV14; CDR3 protein: ASSQDPGLFSGNTIY
V gene: TRBV2; CDR3 protein: ASSDSRDHQPQH
V gene: TRBV7-8; CDR3 protein: ASSSDWGGGAYNEQF
V gene: TRBV5-1; CDR3 protein: ASSLETRVSYNSPLH
V gene: TRBV5-5; CDR3 protein: ASSPGQVSSGANVLT
V gene: TRBV27; CDR3 protein: ASSRTTLGVYNSPLH
V gene: TRBV29-1; CDR3 protein: SVGTGLYNEQF
V gene: TRBV23-1; CDR3 protein: ASSHTDLREAF
V gene: TRBV20-1; CDR3 protein: SARDPEKPNRADTQY
V gene: TRBV27; CDR3 protein: ASTLQGEQY
V gene: TRBV6-5; CDR3 protein: ASSLHGQGQETQY
V gene: TRBV28; CDR3 protein: ASSSPSTSTGELF
V gene: TRBV4-2; CDR3 protein: ASSQETSGLSYEQY
V gene: TRBV19; CDR3 protein: ASSTVGTYNEQF
V gene: TRBV5-6; CDR3 protein: ASSLGGFIDTQY
V gene: TRBV7-8; CDR3 protein: ASSPGAGWGLYEQY
V gene: TRBV6-2/TRBV6-3; CDR3 protein: ASTKTTSGIGELF
V gene: TRBV5-4; CDR3 protein: ASSSTGGDYGYT